This TCR beta chain was sequenced in a study of CD4+ T cells in melanoma. Study-level results: A reported correlation linked neoantigen-specific CD4+ T cells to CD8+, macrophage and B cell function. Neoantigen-specific CD4+ T cells in melanoma reportedly had diverse differentiation states.

There are a few counts of this clone. What it recognizes is unknown. This table comes from immunoSEQ multiplex PCR, and its TCRdb copy is limited to in-frame clones, with some not included. The data show 13,000 to 15,000 clones, with roughly 88% seen just once and 6.4% held by the top ten. Germline loops: CDR1 MNHNS, CDR2 SASEGT. This CDR3 is 14 amino acids long. The V and J ends lost 6 bases and 2 bases, in that order; junction bases with no gene match: 3. The chain joins TRBV6-1 to TRBJ1-5; the match to TRBD1 covers 8 bases. The clonotype originates from a human donor with melanoma. Material for sequencing was cells from a culture (not recorded whether cultured in vitro). CDR3 region: CASRLQGGNQPQHF. CDR3 bases: TGTGCCAGCAGGCTACAGGGGGGCAATCAGCCCCAGCATTTT.